Detailed here is one T cell receptor (beta chain). As yet, its antigen is unknown. This sample was included in a study of CD8 T cells in ankylosing spondylitis. CDR1 is SGHKS and CDR2 is YYEKEE in the germline V gene (reference sequence). This CDR3 region has 15 residues. V gave up 4 bases and J gave up 2 bases, with 15 bases separating them. Study-wide results and limits: Ankylosing spondylitis blood appeared to carry a characteristic TCR beta motif of roughly eight highly homologous variants. Reportedly, matched ankylosing spondylitis synovial fluid was significantly enriched for disease-linked clones.

As the method for making TCR beta libraries, quantitative 5'-RACE with molecular barcodes was used. Using its own MiXCR run on the 5' RACE reads, TCRdb lists one record per CDR3 protein. The sample has over 600,000 distinct CDR3 sequences; around 17% are singletons. The rearrangement uses TRBV5-5 and TRBJ1-2, with D tentatively TRBD1 (6 bases). The sample taken for sequencing was blood, either unsorted or a sorted T cell fraction (not recorded which). This sequence was found in a male donor with ankylosing spondylitis. The CDR3 sequence: CASSPLPRGNYGYTF. CDR3 bases: TGTGCCAGCAGCCCCCTTCCCAGGGGAAACTATGGCTACACCTTC.